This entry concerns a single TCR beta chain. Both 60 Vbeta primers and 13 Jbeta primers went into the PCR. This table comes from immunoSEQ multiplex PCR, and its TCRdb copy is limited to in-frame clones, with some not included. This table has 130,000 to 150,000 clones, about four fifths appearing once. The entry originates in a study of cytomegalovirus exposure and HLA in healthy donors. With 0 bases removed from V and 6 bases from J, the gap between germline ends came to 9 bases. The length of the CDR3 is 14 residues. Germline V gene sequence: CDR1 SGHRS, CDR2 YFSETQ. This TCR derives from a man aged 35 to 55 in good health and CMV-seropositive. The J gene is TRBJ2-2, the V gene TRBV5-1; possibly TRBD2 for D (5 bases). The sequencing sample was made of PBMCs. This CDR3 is CASSLGQRSGELFF. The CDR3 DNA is TGCGCCAGCAGCTTGGGTCAGCGGTCCGGGGAGCTGTTTTTT.